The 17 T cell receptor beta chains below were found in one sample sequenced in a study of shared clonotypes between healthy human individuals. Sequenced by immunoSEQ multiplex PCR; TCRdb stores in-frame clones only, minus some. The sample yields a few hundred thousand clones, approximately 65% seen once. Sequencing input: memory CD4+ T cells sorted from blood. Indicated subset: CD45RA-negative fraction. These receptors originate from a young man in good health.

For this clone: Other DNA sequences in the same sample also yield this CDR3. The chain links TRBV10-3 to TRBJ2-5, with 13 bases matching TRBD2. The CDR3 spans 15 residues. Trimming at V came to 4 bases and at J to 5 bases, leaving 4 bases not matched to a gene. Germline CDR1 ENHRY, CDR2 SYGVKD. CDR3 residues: CAISGLAGGGETQYF. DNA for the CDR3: TGTGCCATCAGTGGACTAGCGGGAGGTGGGGAGACCCAGTACTTC.

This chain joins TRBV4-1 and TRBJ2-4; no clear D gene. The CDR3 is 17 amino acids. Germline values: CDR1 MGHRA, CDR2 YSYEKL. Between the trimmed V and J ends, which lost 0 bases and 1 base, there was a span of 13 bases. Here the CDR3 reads CASSQDISLSAKNIQYF. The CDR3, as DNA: TGCGCCAGCAGCCAAGACATCTCCCTCTCGGCCAAAAACATTCAGTACTTC.

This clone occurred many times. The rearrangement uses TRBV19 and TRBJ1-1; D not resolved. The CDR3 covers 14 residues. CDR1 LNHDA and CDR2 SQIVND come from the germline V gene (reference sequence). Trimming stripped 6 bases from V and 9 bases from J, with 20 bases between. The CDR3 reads CASSNPPVPEKAFF. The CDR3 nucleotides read TGTGCCAGTAGCAACCCCCCGGTCCCGGAGAAAGCTTTCTTT.

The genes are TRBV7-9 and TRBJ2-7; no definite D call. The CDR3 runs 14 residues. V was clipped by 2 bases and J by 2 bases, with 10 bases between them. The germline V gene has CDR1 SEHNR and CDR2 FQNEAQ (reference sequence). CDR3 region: CASSLSGVTYEQYF. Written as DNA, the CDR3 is TGTGCCAGCAGCTTATCAGGTGTCACCTACGAGCAGTACTTC.

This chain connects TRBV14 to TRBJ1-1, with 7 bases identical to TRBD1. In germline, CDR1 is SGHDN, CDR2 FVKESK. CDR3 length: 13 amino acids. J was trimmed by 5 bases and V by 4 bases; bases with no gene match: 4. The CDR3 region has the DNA TGTGCCAGCAGCCCGCAACAGGGGACTGAAGCTTTCTTT. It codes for CASSPQQGTEAFF.

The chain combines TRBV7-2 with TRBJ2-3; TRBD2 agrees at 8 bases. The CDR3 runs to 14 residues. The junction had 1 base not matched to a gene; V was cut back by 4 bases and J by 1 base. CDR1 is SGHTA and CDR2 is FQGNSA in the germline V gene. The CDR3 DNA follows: TGTGCCAGCAGCTCCGGGGGGGGCACAGATACGCAGTATTTT. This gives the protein CASSSGGGTDTQYF.

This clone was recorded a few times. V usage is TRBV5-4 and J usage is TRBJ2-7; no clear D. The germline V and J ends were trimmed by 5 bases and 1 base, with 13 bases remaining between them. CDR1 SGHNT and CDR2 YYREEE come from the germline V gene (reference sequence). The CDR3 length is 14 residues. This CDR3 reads CASSEQIVSYEQYF. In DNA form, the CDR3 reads TGTGCCAGCAGTGAACAAATTGTGTCCTACGAGCAGTACTTC.

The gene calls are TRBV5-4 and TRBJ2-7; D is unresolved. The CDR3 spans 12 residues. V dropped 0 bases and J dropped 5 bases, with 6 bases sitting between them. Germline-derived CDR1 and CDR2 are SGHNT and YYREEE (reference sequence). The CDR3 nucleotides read TGTGCCAGCAGCTTGGAGGGTAACGAGCAGTACTTC. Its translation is CASSLEGNEQYF.

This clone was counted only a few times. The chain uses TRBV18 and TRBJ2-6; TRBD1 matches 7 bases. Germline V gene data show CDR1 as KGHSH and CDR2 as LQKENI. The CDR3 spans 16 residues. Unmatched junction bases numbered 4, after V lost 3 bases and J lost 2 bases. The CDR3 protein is CASSPQTGTGANVLTF. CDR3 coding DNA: TGTGCCAGCTCACCCCAGACAGGGACTGGGGCCAACGTCCTGACTTTC.

CDR3 nucleotides: TGCGCCAGCAGCTACTATACCGGCGGTAGCGGGCAAGAGACCCAGTACTTC. Its translation: CASSYYTGGSGQETQYF. The V and J genes are TRBV5-1 and TRBJ2-5, with TRBD2 matching 7 bases. The CDR3 contains 17 residues. V lost 3 bases, J lost 2 bases, and 13 bases stayed unmatched. Germline V gene sequence: CDR1 SGHRS, CDR2 YFSETQ.

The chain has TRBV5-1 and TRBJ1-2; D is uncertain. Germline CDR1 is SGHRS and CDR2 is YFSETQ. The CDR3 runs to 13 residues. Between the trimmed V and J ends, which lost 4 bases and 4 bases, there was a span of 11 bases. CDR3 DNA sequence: TGCGCCAGCAGCCGTGATCAAAGCTATGGCTACACCTTC. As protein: CASSRDQSYGYTF.

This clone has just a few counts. CDR3 sequence reads: CASSEVSATYQETQYF. The DNA of the CDR3 is TGCGCCAGCAGTGAGGTCAGCGCCACTTACCAAGAGACCCAGTACTTC. This chain connects TRBV10-2 to TRBJ2-5; no firm D call. The germline V and J ends were trimmed by 2 bases and 0 bases, with 13 bases remaining between them. Germline-derived CDR1 and CDR2 are WSHSY and SAAADI. The CDR3 has 16 residues.

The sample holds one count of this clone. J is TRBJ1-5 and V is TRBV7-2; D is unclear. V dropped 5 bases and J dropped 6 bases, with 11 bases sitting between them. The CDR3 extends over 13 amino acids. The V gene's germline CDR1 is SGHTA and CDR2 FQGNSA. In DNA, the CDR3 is TGTGCCAGCAGCCGAATCGGTCCTCAGCCCCAGCATTTT. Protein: CASSRIGPQPQHF.

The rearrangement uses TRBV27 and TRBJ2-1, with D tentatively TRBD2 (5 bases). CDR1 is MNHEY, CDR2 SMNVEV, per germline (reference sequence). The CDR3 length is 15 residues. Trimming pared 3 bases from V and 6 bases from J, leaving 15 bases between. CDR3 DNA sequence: TGTGCCAGCAGTTTTTCCCCCGGACTGATCAATGAGCAGTTCTTC. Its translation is CASSFSPGLINEQFF.

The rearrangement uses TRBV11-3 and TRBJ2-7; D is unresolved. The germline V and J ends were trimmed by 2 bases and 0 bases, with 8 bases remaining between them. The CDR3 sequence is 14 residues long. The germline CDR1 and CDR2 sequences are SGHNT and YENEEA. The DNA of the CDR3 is TGTGCCAGCAGCTTAAAACAATGCTCCTACGAGCAGTACTTC. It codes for CASSLKQCSYEQYF.

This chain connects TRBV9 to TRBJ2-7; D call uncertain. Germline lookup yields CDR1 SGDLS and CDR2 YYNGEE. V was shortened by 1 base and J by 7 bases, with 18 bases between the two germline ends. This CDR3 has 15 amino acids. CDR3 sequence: CASSVSSGRAWEQYF. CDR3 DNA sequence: TGTGCCAGCAGCGTAAGCTCAGGCCGGGCGTGGGAGCAGTACTTC.

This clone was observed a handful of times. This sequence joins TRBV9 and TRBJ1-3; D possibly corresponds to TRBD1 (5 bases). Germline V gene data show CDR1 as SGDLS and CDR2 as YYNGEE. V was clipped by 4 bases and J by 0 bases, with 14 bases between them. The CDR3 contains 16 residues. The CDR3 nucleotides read TGTGCCAGCAGCCACGCTGGGGCTATCTCTGGAAACACCATATATTTT. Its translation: CASSHAGAISGNTIYF.